This T cell receptor (beta chain) comes out of a study of blood T cell repertoires in COVID-19. Study-wide context: Italy, Spain and the United States were the sources of the convalescent and acute COVID-19 samples.

Germline trimming cut 0 bases from V and 5 bases from J; bases unmatched to any gene: 3. Germline V gives CDR1 MNHEY, CDR2 SVGAGI. CDR3 size: 14 residues. Here immunoSEQ multiplex PCR was the method, and the copy in TCRdb shows in-frame clones only, minus some. Altogether about 350,000 clones are present, less than 90% being singletons, with the ten largest covering 1%. Participants came from roughly 25 US areas, aged about 18 to 100 years. Symptom resolution, clearance, or two negative PCRs marked donors in Cohort 3 as recovered. V usage is TRBV6-5 and J usage is TRBJ2-5; 7 positions agree with TRBD2. The source is a woman aged 30 to 39 who had recovered from COVID-19. Sequencing was carried out using PBMCs or T cells enriched from blood (not recorded which). The CDR3 DNA reads as TGTGCCAGCAGTTACTCATGGGGAGGGGAGACCCAGTACTTC. As protein: CASSYSWGGETQYF.